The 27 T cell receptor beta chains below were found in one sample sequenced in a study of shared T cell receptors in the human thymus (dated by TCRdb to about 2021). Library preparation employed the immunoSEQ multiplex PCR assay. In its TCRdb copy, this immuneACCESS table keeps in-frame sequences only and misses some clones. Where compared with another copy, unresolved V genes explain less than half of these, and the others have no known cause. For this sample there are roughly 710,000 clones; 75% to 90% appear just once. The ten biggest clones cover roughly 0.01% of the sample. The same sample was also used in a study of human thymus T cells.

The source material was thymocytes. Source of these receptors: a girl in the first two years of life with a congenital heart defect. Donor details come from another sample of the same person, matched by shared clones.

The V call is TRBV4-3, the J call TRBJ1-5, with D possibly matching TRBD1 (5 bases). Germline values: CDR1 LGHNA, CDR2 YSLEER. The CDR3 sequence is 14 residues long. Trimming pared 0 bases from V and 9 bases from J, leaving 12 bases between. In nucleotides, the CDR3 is TGCGCCAGCAGCCAAGACGTAGGGGTACCGCCCCAGCATTTT. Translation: CASSQDVGVPPQHF.

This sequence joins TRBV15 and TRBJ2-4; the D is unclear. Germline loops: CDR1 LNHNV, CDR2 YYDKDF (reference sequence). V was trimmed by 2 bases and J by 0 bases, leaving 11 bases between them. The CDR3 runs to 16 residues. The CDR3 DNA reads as TGTGCCACCAGCAGAACTCGAGACTTAGCCAAAAACATTCAGTACTTC. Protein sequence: CATSRTRDLAKNIQYF.

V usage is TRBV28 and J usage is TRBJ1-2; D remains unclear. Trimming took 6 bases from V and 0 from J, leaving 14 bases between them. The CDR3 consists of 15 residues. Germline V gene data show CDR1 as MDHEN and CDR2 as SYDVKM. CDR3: CASRLSPGTNYGYTF. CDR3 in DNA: TGTGCCAGCAGGCTCTCTCCAGGAACTAACTATGGCTACACCTTC.

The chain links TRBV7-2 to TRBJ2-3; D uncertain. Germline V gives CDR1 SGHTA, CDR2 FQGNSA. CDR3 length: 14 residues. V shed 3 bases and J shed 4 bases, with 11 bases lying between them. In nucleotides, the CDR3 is TGTGCCAGCAGCTTTGGAGCGCCCGCAGATACGCAGTATTTT. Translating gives CASSFGAPADTQYF.

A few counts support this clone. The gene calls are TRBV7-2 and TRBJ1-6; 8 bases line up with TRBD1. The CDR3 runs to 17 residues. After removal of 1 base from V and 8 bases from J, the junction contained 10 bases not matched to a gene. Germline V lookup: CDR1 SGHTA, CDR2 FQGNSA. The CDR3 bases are TGTGCCAGCAGCTTAGGTAGGGACAGGCCGGCCCATTCACCCCTCCACTTT. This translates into CASSLGRDRPAHSPLHF.

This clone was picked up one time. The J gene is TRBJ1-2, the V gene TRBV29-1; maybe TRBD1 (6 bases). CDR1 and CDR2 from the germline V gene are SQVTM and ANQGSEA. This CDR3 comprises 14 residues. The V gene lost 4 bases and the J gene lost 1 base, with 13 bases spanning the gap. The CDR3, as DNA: TGCAGCGTTGTGCCCAGGGACAATAACTATGGCTACACCTTC. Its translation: CSVVPRDNNYGYTF. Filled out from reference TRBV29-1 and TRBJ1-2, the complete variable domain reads SAVISQKPSRDICQRGTSLTIQCQVDSQVTMMFWYRQQPGQSLTLIATANQGSEATYESGFVIDKFPISRPNLTFSTLTVSNMSPEDSSIYLCSVVPRDNNYGYTFGSGTRLTVV.

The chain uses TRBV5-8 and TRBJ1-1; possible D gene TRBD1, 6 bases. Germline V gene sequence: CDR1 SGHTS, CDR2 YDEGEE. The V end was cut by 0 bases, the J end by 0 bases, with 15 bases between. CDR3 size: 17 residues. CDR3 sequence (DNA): TGTGCCAGCAGCTTGGCCCAAGACAGGCCTATGAACACTGAAGCTTTCTTT. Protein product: CASSLAQDRPMNTEAFF. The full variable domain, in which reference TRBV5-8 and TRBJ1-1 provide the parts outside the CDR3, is EAGVTQSPTHLIKTRGQQATLRCSPISGHTSVYWYQQALGLGLQFLLWYDEGEERNRGNFPPRFSGRQFPNYSSELNVNALELEDSALYLCASSLAQDRPMNTEAFFGQGTRLTVV.

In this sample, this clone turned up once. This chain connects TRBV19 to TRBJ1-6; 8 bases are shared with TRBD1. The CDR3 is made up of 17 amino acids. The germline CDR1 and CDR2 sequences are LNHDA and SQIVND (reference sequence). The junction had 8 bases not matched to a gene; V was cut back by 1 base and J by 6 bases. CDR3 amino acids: CASSIAVDRVRNSPLHF. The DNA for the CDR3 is TGTGCCAGTAGTATAGCCGTGGACAGGGTTCGTAATTCACCCCTCCACTTT.

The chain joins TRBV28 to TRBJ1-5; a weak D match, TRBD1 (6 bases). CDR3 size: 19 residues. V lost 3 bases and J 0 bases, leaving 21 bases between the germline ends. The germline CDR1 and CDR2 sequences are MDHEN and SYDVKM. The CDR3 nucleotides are TGTGCCAGCAGTTTTCGAACAGGGCATTCCGGCTATAGCAATCAGCCCCAGCATTTT. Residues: CASSFRTGHSGYSNQPQHF. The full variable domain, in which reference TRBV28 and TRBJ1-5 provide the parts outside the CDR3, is DVKVTQSSRYLVKRTGEKVFLECVQDMDHENMFWYRQDPGLGLRLIYFSYDVKMKEKGDIPEGYSVSREKKERFSLILESASTNQTSMYLCASSFRTGHSGYSNQPQHFGDGTRLSIL.

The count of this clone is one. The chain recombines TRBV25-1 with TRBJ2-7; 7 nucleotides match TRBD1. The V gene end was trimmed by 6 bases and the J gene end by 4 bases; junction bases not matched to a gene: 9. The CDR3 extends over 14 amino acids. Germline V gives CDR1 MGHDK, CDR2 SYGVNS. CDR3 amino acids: CASRTGTTVYEQYF. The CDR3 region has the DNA TGTGCCAGCAGGACAGGGACCACTGTTTACGAGCAGTACTTC.

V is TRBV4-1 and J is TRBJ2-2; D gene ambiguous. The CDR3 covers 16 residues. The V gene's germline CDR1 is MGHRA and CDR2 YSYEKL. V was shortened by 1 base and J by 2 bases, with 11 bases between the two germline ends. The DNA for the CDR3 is TGCGCCAGCAGCCAAGTTCTGGTGCGAAACACCGGGGAGCTGTTTTTT. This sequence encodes CASSQVLVRNTGELFF.

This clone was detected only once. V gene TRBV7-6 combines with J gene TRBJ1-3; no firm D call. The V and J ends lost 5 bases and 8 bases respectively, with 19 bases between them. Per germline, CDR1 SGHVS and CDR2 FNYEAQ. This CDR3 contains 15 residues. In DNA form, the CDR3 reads TGTGCCAGCAGCCCCACGAAGAGACAAGTTGACACCATATATTTT. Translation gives CASSPTKRQVDTIYF.

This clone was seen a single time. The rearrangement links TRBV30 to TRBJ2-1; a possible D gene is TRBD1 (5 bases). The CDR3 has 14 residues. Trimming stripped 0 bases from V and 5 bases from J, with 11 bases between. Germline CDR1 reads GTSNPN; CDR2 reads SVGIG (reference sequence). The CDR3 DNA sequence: TGTGCCTGGAGTGTCAAGGGGCTTAACAATGAGCAGTTCTTC. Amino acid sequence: CAWSVKGLNNEQFF.

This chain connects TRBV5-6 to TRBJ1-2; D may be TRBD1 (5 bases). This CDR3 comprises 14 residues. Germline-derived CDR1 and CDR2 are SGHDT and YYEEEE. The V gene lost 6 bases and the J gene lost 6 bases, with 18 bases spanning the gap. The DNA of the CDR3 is TGTGCCAGCATCCCCCCCGACAGTGAGGATGGCTACACCTTC. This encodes CASIPPDSEDGYTF.

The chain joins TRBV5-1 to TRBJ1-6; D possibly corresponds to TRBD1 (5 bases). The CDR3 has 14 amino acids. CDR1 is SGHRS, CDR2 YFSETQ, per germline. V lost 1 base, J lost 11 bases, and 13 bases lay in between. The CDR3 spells CASSLRGEETPLHF. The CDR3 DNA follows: TGCGCCAGCAGCTTGAGGGGCGAGGAGACACCCCTCCACTTT.

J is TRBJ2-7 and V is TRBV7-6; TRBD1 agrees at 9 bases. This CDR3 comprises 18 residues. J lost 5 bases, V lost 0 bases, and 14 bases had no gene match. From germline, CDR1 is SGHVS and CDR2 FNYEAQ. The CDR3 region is CASSLAQNSGTGINEQYF. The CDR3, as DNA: TGTGCCAGCAGCTTAGCCCAAAATTCCGGGACAGGGATTAACGAGCAGTACTTC.

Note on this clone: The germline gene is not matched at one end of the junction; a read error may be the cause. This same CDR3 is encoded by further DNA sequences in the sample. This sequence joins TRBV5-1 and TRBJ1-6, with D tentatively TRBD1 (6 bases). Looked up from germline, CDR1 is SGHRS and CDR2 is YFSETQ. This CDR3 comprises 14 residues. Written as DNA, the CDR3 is TGCGCCAGCAGCAGAGGACAGCAGAATTCCCCCCTCCACTTT. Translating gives CASSRGQQNSPLHF. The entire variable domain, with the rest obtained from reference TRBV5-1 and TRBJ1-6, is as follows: KAGVTQTPRYLIKTRGQQVTLSCSPISGHRSVSWYQQTPGQGLQFLFEYFSETQRNKGNFPGRFSGRQFSNSRSEMNVSTLELGDSALYLCASSRGQQNSPLHFGNGTRLTVT.

CDR3 in amino acids: CASSLGSGAQGNTIYF. Written as DNA, the CDR3 is TGTGCCAGCAGCCTCGGAAGTGGGGCTCAAGGAAACACCATATATTTT. The chain employs TRBV5-5 and TRBJ1-3; D might be TRBD1 (5 bases). CDR1 is SGHKS and CDR2 is YYEKEE in the germline V gene (reference sequence). The length of the CDR3 is 16 residues. Trimming stripped 4 bases from V and 4 bases from J, with 18 bases between. The full variable domain, in which reference TRBV5-5 and TRBJ1-3 provide the parts outside the CDR3, is DAGVTQSPTHLIKTRGQQVTLRCSPISGHKSVSWYQQVLGQGPQFIFQYYEKEERGRGNFPDRFSARQFPNYSSELNVNALLLGDSALYLCASSLGSGAQGNTIYFGEGSWLTVV.

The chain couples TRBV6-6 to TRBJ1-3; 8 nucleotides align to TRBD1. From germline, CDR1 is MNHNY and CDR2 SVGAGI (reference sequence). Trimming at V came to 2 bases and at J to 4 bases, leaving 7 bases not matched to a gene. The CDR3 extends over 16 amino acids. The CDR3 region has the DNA TGTGCCAGCAGTTACCGAGACAGGGGCAGAGGAAACACCATATATTTT. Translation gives CASSYRDRGRGNTIYF.

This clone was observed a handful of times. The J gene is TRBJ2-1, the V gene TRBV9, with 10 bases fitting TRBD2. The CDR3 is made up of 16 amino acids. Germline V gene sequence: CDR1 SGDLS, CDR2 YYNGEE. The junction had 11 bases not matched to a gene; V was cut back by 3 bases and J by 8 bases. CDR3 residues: CASSATLAGDVHEQFF. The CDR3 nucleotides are TGTGCCAGCAGCGCAACTCTAGCGGGGGACGTCCATGAGCAGTTCTTC.

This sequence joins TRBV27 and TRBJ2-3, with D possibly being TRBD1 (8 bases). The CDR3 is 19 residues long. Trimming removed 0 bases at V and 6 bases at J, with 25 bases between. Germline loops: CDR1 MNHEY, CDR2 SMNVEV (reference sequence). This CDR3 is CASSLSSTGGVNPRDTQYF. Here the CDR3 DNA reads TGTGCCAGCAGTTTATCGTCCACAGGGGGGGTGAATCCGAGGGATACGCAGTATTTT.

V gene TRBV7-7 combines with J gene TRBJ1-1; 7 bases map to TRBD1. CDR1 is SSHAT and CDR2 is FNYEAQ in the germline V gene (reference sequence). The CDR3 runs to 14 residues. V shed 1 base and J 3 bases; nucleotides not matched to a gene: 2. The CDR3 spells CASSLGQGDTEAFF. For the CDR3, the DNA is TGTGCCAGCAGCTTAGGGCAGGGGGACACTGAAGCTTTCTTT.

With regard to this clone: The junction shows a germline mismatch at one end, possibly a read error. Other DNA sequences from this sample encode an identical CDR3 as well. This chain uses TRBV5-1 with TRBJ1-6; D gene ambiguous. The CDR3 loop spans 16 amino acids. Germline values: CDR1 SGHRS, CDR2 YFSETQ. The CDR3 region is CASSLVGGSYNSPLHF. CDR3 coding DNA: TGCGCCAGCAGCTTGGTAGGAGGCTCCTATAATTCCCCCCTCCACTTT.

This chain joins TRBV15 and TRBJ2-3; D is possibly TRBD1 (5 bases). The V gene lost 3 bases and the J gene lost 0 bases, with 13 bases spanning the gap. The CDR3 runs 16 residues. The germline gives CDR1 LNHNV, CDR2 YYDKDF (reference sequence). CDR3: CATSSYRSTSTDTQYF. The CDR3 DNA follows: TGTGCCACCAGCAGTTACAGGTCAACTAGCACAGATACGCAGTATTTT. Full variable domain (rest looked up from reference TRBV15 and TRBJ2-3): DAMVIQNPRYQVTQFGKPVTLSCSQTLNHNVMYWYQQKSSQAPKLLFHYYDKDFNNEADTPDNFQSRRPNTSFCFLDIRSPGLGDTAMYLCATSSYRSTSTDTQYFGPGTRLTVL.

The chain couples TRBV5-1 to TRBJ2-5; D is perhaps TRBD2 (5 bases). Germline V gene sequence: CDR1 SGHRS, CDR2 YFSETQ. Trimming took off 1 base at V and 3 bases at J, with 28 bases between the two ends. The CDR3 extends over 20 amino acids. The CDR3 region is CASSLFSGSSGEGAKETQYF. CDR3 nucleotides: TGCGCCAGCAGCTTGTTTTCTGGGTCATCAGGAGAGGGTGCGAAAGAGACCCAGTACTTC.

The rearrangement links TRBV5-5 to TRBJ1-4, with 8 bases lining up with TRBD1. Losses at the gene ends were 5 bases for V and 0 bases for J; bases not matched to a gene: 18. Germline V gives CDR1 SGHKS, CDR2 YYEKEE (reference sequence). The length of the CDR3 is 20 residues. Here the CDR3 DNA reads TGTGCCAGCAGTTCAAATCACCGGACAGGGAGATATGCAACTAATGAAAAACTGTTTTTT. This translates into CASSSNHRTGRYATNEKLFF.

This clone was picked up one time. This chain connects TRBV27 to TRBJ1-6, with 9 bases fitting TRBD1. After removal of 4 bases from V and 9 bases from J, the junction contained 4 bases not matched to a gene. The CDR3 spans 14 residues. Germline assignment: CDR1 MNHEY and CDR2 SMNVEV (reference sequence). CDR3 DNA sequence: TGTGCCAGCAGTTCCGGACAGGGGAGTTCACCCCTCCACTTT. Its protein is CASSSGQGSSPLHF.